These 5 T cell receptor beta chains share one sample of origin, sequenced in a study of blood T cell repertoires in COVID-19 (dated by TCRdb to 2020 to 2022). Libraries came from the immunoSEQ multiplex PCR assay. The immuneACCESS repertoire file appears here via TCRdb, limited to in-frame rearrangements. These files lack a portion of the clones; in checked studies, under half of the deficit traces to unresolved V genes, and the cause of the others is not known. This sample is represented by roughly 400,000 clones; 88% of them were singletons. Approximately 2.1% of the sample lies in the top ten. The material sequenced was PBMCs or T cells enriched from blood (not recorded which). Receptor source: a woman in her 40s with acute COVID-19.

The V and J genes are TRBV11-2 and TRBJ2-7; 7 bases are shared with TRBD1. The CDR3 loop spans 16 amino acids. J gave up 5 bases and V 4 bases, and 14 bases lay outside the gene matches. Germline-derived CDR1 and CDR2 are SGHAT and FQNNGV. In DNA form, the CDR3 reads TGTGCCAGCAGCTCCCCGGGACAGAAAATTACCCACGAGCAGTACTTC. As protein: CASSSPGQKITHEQYF.

The V and J genes are TRBV5-5 and TRBJ2-5; a weak D match, TRBD1 (6 bases). Germline CDR1 SGHKS, CDR2 YYEKEE (reference sequence). The V end lost 4 bases, the J end lost 10 bases, and 11 bases lay between the germline ends. This CDR3 is 11 amino acids long. CDR3 nucleotides: TGTGCCAGCAGCGGGACATTGATCCAGTACTTC. Protein: CASSGTLIQYF.

The rearrangement joins TRBV6-5 to TRBJ1-3; D may be TRBD1 (5 bases). The CDR3 runs 14 residues. V gave up 2 bases and J gave up 1 base, with 6 bases separating them. Germline values: CDR1 MNHEY, CDR2 SVGAGI. The CDR3 loop reads CASSYGASGNTIYF. For the CDR3, the DNA is TGTGCCAGCAGTTACGGGGCTTCTGGAAACACCATATATTTT.

The J gene is TRBJ1-3, the V gene TRBV6-6; 8 nucleotides line up with TRBD1. Germline values: CDR1 MNHNY, CDR2 SVGAGI (reference sequence). With V trimmed by 5 bases and J by 6 bases, 3 bases remained unmatched. The CDR3 sequence is 13 residues long. As DNA, the CDR3 is TGTGCCAGCAGTCGACAGGGGCCAAACACCATATATTTT. Amino acid sequence: CASSRQGPNTIYF.

With regard to this clone: Other DNA sequences within the sample encode an identical CDR3. The chain has TRBV5-1 and TRBJ2-5; no clear D gene. The CDR3 is 13 amino acids. In germline, CDR1 is SGHRS, CDR2 YFSETQ. V gave up 2 bases and J gave up 2 bases, with 7 bases separating them. This CDR3 reads CASSFSVQETQYF. CDR3 DNA: TGCGCCAGCAGCTTTTCGGTACAAGAGACCCAGTACTTC.